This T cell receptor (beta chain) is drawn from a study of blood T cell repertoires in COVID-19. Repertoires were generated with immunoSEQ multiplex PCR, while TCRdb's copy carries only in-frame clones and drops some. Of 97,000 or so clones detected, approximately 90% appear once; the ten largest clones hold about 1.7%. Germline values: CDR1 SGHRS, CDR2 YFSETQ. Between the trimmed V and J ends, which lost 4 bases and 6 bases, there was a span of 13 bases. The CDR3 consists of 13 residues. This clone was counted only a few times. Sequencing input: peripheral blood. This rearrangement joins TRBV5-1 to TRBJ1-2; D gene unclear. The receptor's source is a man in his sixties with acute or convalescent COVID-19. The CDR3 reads CASSPISANGYTF. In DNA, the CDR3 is TGCGCCAGCAGCCCGATATCTGCTAATGGCTACACCTTC.